The 21 T cell receptor beta chains presented below share a single source sample, sequenced in a study of identical twins. MiXCR was run by TCRdb on the 5' RACE reads, yielding one entry per CDR3 protein. The data show about 660,000 distinct CDR3 sequences, approximately 9% seen once. The data were also submitted as part of a second study, on yellow fever vaccine responses in identical twins.

The specimen sequenced was PBMCs. Source of these receptors: a woman aged 18 to 35 in good health.

The chain employs TRBV6-2 or TRBV6-3 and TRBJ2-7; 7 bases are a match to TRBD2. The germline V gene encodes CDR1 MNHEY and CDR2 SVGEGT. The CDR3 consists of 15 residues. V trimming: 6 bases; J trimming: 4 bases; junction bases outside the gene matches: 12. CDR3 sequence reads: CASRPSGGVAYEQYF. The CDR3 coding sequence is TGTGCCAGCAGACCCTCGGGGGGAGTTGCGTACGAGCAGTACTTC.

The table lists this clonotype with a few counts. The rearrangement joins TRBV5-1 to TRBJ2-3, with 7 bases that match TRBD1. CDR3 size: 16 residues. Trimming took 4 bases from V and 1 from J; bases not matched to a gene: 9. Germline V CDR1 and CDR2: SGHRS, YFSETQ. This chain's CDR3 is CASSPPPDRRTDTQYF. CDR3 nucleotide sequence: TGCGCCAGCAGCCCCCCCCCGGACAGGCGCACAGATACGCAGTATTTT.

This chain connects TRBV7-2 to TRBJ2-1; TRBD2 is a possible D gene (7 bases). The V end lost 1 base, the J end lost 6 bases, and 19 bases lay between the germline ends. From germline, CDR1 is SGHTA and CDR2 FQGNSA. The CDR3 runs to 17 residues. CDR3 sequence reads: CASSLVPLGGGGNEQFF. In nucleotides, the CDR3 is TGTGCCAGCAGCTTAGTTCCCCTAGGAGGGGGGGGCAATGAGCAGTTCTTC.

This clonotype was found many times. CDR3 protein: CASSSGATNEKLFF. CDR3 nucleotide sequence: TGTGCCAGCAGCTCGGGAGCAACTAATGAAAAACTGTTTTTT. The chain is built from TRBV7-9 and TRBJ1-4; D is uncertain. The germline V gene has CDR1 SEHNR and CDR2 FQNEAQ (reference sequence). V lost 4 bases and J 0 bases, leaving 6 bases between the germline ends. CDR3 length equals 14 residues.

This CDR3 is CASSPGQGAQPQHF. CDR3 DNA sequence: TGTGCCAGCAGCCCGGGACAGGGGGCTCAGCCCCAGCATTTT. The chain joins TRBV2 to TRBJ1-5; TRBD1 matches 12 bases. V lost 6 bases, J lost 6 bases, and 3 bases stayed unmatched. Germline values: CDR1 SNHLY, CDR2 FYNNEI. The CDR3 totals 14 residues.

The chain recombines TRBV25-1 with TRBJ2-2; D perhaps matches TRBD2 (6 bases). This CDR3 comprises 16 residues. The germline CDR1 and CDR2 sequences are MGHDK and SYGVNS. V lost 1 base to trimming and J lost 3 bases, with 12 bases between them. In nucleotides, the CDR3 is TGTGCCAGCAGTGAATCGGGAGCAGGCTACACCGGGGAGCTGTTTTTT. As protein: CASSESGAGYTGELFF. The whole variable domain, filled in from reference TRBV25-1 and TRBJ2-2, reads EADIYQTPRYLVIGTGKKITLECSQTMGHDKMYWYQQDPGMELHLIHYSYGVNSTEKGDLSSESTVSRIRTEHFPLTLESARPSHTSQYLCASSESGAGYTGELFFGEGSRLTVL.

This clonotype was seen ten or more times. The rearrangement uses TRBV7-9 and TRBJ2-7; possibly TRBD2 for D (5 bases). The V end was cut by 5 bases, the J end by 2 bases, with 10 bases between. The length of the CDR3 is 13 residues. Germline V gene sequence: CDR1 SEHNR, CDR2 FQNEAQ (reference sequence). In DNA form, the CDR3 reads TGTGCCAGCAGCCCGGAGGTCACCTACGAGCAGTACTTC. Residues: CASSPEVTYEQYF.

The chain carries TRBV28 and TRBJ2-7; D unresolved. The CDR3 is 11 residues long. V was pared by 5 bases and J by 5 bases, with 7 bases between. CDR1 and CDR2 from the germline V gene are MDHEN and SYDVKM. This CDR3 reads CASSPYNEQYF. The CDR3 nucleotides are TGTGCCAGCAGTCCTTATAACGAGCAGTACTTC.

This clonotype appeared many times. The chain combines TRBV18 with TRBJ2-1, with D uncertain. The CDR3 contains 13 residues. Germline assignment: CDR1 KGHSH and CDR2 LQKENI. V was pared by 0 bases and J by 7 bases, with 7 bases between. This CDR3 is CASSPPSANEQFF. The CDR3 bases are TGTGCCAGCTCACCACCATCTGCAAATGAGCAGTTCTTC.

For this clonotype: A much bigger clone sits one base away, suggesting this may be a read error. The chain recombines TRBV7-8 with TRBJ2-3; 7 nucleotides align to TRBD2. The CDR3 is made up of 19 amino acids. The germline V gene has CDR1 SGHVS and CDR2 FQNEAQ. V was clipped by 1 base and J by 0 bases; unmatched bases: 13. This chain's CDR3 is CASSLDGRPSGTSTDTQYF. CDR3 nucleotide sequence: TGTGCCAGCAGCTTAGACGGCCGGCCCAGCGGGACTAGCACAGATACGCAGTATTTT.

This clonotype was seen repeatedly, ten times or more. The genes are TRBV25-1 and TRBJ1-2; D gene ambiguous. Deletions cut 1 base from V and 7 bases from J, with 13 bases between. Germline CDR1 MGHDK, CDR2 SYGVNS. This CDR3 has 14 amino acids. The CDR3 sequence is CASSEWDRQGGYTF. In nucleotides, the CDR3 is TGTGCCAGCAGTGAATGGGATCGACAAGGTGGCTACACCTTC.

This clonotype was seen repeatedly, ten times or more. The rearrangement joins TRBV12-3 or TRBV12-4 to TRBJ2-4; the D gene is possibly TRBD2 (7 bases). This CDR3 comprises 13 residues. Trimming took 6 bases from V and 9 from J, leaving 15 bases between them. CDR3 protein: CASSLRGGGIQYF. Written as DNA, the CDR3 is TGTGCCAGCAGCCTAAGAGGGGGGGGCATTCAGTACTTC.

This clonotype turned up a few times. This chain joins TRBV20-1 and TRBJ2-3, with TRBD2 identical over 8 bases. This CDR3 is 13 amino acids long. In germline, CDR1 is DFQATT, CDR2 SNEGSKA (reference sequence). The J segment lost 1 base and the V segment lost 4 bases, leaving 1 base of the junction unmatched. CDR3 bases: TGCAGTGCTACAGCGGGGGGCACAGATACGCAGTATTTT. Encoded protein: CSATAGGTDTQYF.

In this sample, this clonotype turned up many times. The chain carries TRBV18 and TRBJ1-3; D is possibly TRBD1 (6 bases). The CDR3 runs 16 residues. Trimming left V 3 bases short and J 8 bases short, with 20 bases between. Per the germline V gene, CDR1 is KGHSH and CDR2 is LQKENI. The CDR3 DNA is TGTGCCAGCTCACCGAAGGACAGTCCCGGGGGAGACACCATATATTTT. Amino acid sequence: CASSPKDSPGGDTIYF.

Here the CDR3 reads CASSPSGQGYAGYTF. The CDR3, as DNA: TGTGCCAGCTCACCCTCGGGACAGGGTTACGCTGGCTACACCTTC. The V gene is TRBV18, the J gene TRBJ1-2; TRBD1 matches 9 bases. The CDR3 consists of 15 residues. The ends lost 3 bases at V and 7 bases at J; junction bases unmatched: 9. Germline V CDR1 and CDR2: KGHSH, LQKENI.

This rearrangement joins TRBV12-3 or TRBV12-4 to TRBJ2-2; tentatively, D is TRBD1 or TRBD2 (5 bases each). Trimming took 7 bases from V and 4 from J, leaving 13 bases between them. This CDR3 comprises 14 residues. CDR3 in DNA: TGTGCCAGCACCTTATGGGGGTCCACCGGGGAGCTGTTTTTT. It specifies CASTLWGSTGELFF.

The rearrangement links TRBV20-1 to TRBJ1-2; the D gene is possibly TRBD1 (5 bases). The germline gives CDR1 DFQATT, CDR2 SNEGSKA (reference sequence). The V end was cut by 1 base, the J end by 8 bases, with 17 bases between. The CDR3 length is 14 residues. The CDR3 is CSARAVWGTGGYTF. For the CDR3, the DNA is TGCAGTGCTAGAGCGGTGTGGGGGACGGGGGGCTACACCTTC.

At least ten counts were recorded for this clonotype. The V gene is TRBV7-3, the J gene TRBJ2-3; D not certain. V dropped 1 base and J dropped 1 base, with 12 bases sitting between them. The length of the CDR3 is 16 residues. Germline lookup yields CDR1 SGHTA and CDR2 FQGTGA. CDR3 sequence reads: CASSLSGWQGTDTQYF. Written as DNA, the CDR3 is TGTGCCAGCAGCTTAAGTGGGTGGCAGGGCACAGATACGCAGTATTTT.

In its sample, this clonotype was seen a few times. V gene TRBV3-1 combines with J gene TRBJ2-5, with 11 positions matching TRBD2. V trimming: 8 bases; J trimming: 4 bases; junction bases outside the gene matches: 12. There are 16 residues in the CDR3. Per the germline V gene, CDR1 is LGHDT and CDR2 is YNNKEL (reference sequence). For the CDR3, the DNA is TGTGCCAGCCTTGAGACTAGCGGGGACTCCTCAGAGACCCAGTACTTC. It yields the protein CASLETSGDSSETQYF.

The CDR3 sequence: CASSFLSPGQTGNQPQHF. DNA for the CDR3: TGTGCCAGCAGTTTCCTTTCCCCCGGACAGACCGGTAATCAGCCCCAGCATTTT. The chain uses TRBV28 and TRBJ1-5; D may be TRBD1 (6 bases). The germline V gene has CDR1 MDHEN and CDR2 SYDVKM. Trimming pared 3 bases from V and 4 bases from J, leaving 22 bases between. The CDR3 length is 18 residues.

This clonotype has just a few counts. The genes are TRBV24-1 and TRBJ2-1, with D hard to call. V gave up 3 bases and J gave up 3 bases, with 14 bases separating them. Germline CDR1 and CDR2: KGHDR and SFDVKD. The CDR3 has 16 amino acids. The CDR3 DNA follows: TGTGCCACCAGTGATCCCAGAGCCAACCACTACAATGAGCAGTTCTTC. This codes for CATSDPRANHYNEQFF.